Following are 32 T cell receptor beta chains from one sample sequenced in a study of CD8 T cells in ankylosing spondylitis. TCRdb recomputed calls from the 5' RACE reads with MiXCR, one row per CDR3 protein. The table lists about 340,000 distinct CDR3 sequences, roughly 14% of them singletons. Specimen: blood, either unsorted or a sorted T cell fraction (not recorded which). The receptor set was obtained from a male donor with ankylosing spondylitis or in good health (not recorded which).

This clonotype has a handful of counts. This chain uses TRBV10-3 with TRBJ2-3, with 10 positions matching TRBD1. Germline V gives CDR1 ENHRY, CDR2 SYGVKD. Trimming at V came to 5 bases and at J to 8 bases, leaving 10 bases not matched to a gene. The CDR3 loop spans 15 amino acids. The chain's CDR3 is CAISLTTGGESTQYF. CDR3 DNA sequence: TGTGCCATCAGTCTTACGACAGGGGGCGAAAGTACGCAGTATTTT.

The chain couples TRBV2 to TRBJ1-4; tentative D call: TRBD1 (6 bases). Trimming stripped 4 bases from V and 2 bases from J, with 8 bases between. CDR3 size: 14 residues. Germline V gene sequence: CDR1 SNHLY, CDR2 FYNNEI. CDR3 bases: TGTGCCAGCAGTGGGACAGTTACTAATGAAAAACTGTTTTTT. It yields the protein CASSGTVTNEKLFF.

V usage is TRBV6-4 and J usage is TRBJ2-1, with D possibly TRBD1 on 6 matching bases. Trimming removed 0 bases from V and 2 bases from J, with 11 bases in between. This CDR3 is built from 16 residues. CDR1 and CDR2 (germline): MRHNA, SNTAGT. The DNA of the CDR3 is TGTGCCAGCAGTGACTCAGGGGGTCGCACCTACAATGAGCAGTTCTTC. Amino acid sequence: CASSDSGGRTYNEQFF.

This sequence joins TRBV4-2 and TRBJ2-2; TRBD2 agrees at 13 bases. Germline V gene lookup returns CDR1 LGHNA and CDR2 YNFKEQ. V was clipped by 1 base and J by 2 bases; unmatched bases: 4. This CDR3 comprises 18 residues. CDR3 in DNA: TGTGCCAGCAGCCAAGCACTAGCGGGGGGGTCCAACACCGGGGAGCTGTTTTTT. Protein sequence: CASSQALAGGSNTGELFF.

In this sample, this clonotype turned up a few times. V and J are TRBV4-2 and TRBJ2-5; D uncertain. From germline, CDR1 is LGHNA and CDR2 YNFKEQ. CDR3 length equals 16 residues. Trimming stripped 0 bases from V and 2 bases from J, with 13 bases between. CDR3 coding DNA: TGTGCCAGCAGCCAAGATCCACAGATTGAGCAAGAGACCCAGTACTTC. It codes for CASSQDPQIEQETQYF.

V gene TRBV11-2 combines with J gene TRBJ1-2; D is undetermined. The CDR3 has 13 residues. V lost 0 bases and J lost 5, with 7 bases in between. CDR1 and CDR2 (germline): SGHAT, FQNNGV. The CDR3, as DNA: TGTGCCAGCAGCTTAGATCGGCTTTATGGCTACACCTTC. Encoded protein: CASSLDRLYGYTF.

This clonotype occurred a few times. The chain recombines TRBV5-1 with TRBJ2-7, with D hard to call. The CDR3 has 14 residues. Germline CDR1 is SGHRS and CDR2 is YFSETQ. V lost 2 bases to trimming and J lost 2 bases, with 11 bases between them. The CDR3 is CASSFTDGPYEQYF. Written as DNA, the CDR3 is TGCGCCAGCAGCTTCACTGACGGTCCCTACGAGCAGTACTTC.

This clonotype was counted between two and nine times. The rearrangement links TRBV7-8 to TRBJ2-1, with TRBD2 matching 8 bases. This CDR3 contains 16 residues. Trimming cost V 1 base and J 4 bases; bases outside gene matches: 6. The germline V gene has CDR1 SGHVS and CDR2 FQNEAQ. The DNA of the CDR3 is TGTGCCAGCAGCTTAGATGCGGGAGGAGGGTACAATGAGCAGTTCTTC. This translates into CASSLDAGGGYNEQFF.

V is TRBV10-3 and J is TRBJ2-7; D is unclear. This CDR3 spans 18 amino acids. The germline V gene encodes CDR1 ENHRY and CDR2 SYGVKD. V dropped 2 bases and J dropped 1 base, with 21 bases sitting between them. The CDR3 DNA reads TGTGCCATCAGTGAGGGTGCCCTACGAGGAAGCCTTTCCTACGAGCAGTACTTC. Protein: CAISEGALRGSLSYEQYF.

V and J are TRBV7-9 and TRBJ2-1; 7 bases fit TRBD2. CDR1 is SEHNR and CDR2 is FQNEAQ in the germline V gene (reference sequence). V shed 1 base, J shed 3 bases, and the junction held 9 bases outside the gene matches. The CDR3 covers 17 residues. The CDR3 here is CASSLGGGGSVYNEQFF. The CDR3, as DNA: TGTGCCAGCAGCTTAGGAGGAGGCGGGAGCGTCTACAATGAGCAGTTCTTC.

The chain combines TRBV4-1 with TRBJ2-7; 9 bases map to TRBD2. V shed 3 bases and J 1 base; nucleotides not matched to a gene: 4. This CDR3 is built from 15 residues. CDR1 is MGHRA, CDR2 YSYEKL, per germline. This CDR3 is CASSQRGGVSYEQYF. CDR3 bases: TGCGCCAGCAGCCAGCGGGGGGGTGTTTCCTACGAGCAGTACTTC.

This clonotype has more than one count but fewer than ten. The chain links TRBV20-1 to TRBJ2-1; 9 bases match TRBD2. The CDR3 has 17 residues. Germline values: CDR1 DFQATT, CDR2 SNEGSKA (reference sequence). V gave up 1 base and J gave up 3 bases; unmatched junction bases: 10. The CDR3: CSARGVGRGGYYNEQFF. CDR3 coding DNA: TGCAGTGCTAGAGGTGTGGGGCGGGGGGGATACTACAATGAGCAGTTCTTC.

This rearrangement joins TRBV7-2 to TRBJ2-7, with 8 bases matching TRBD1. The trim removed 5 bases at V and 0 bases at J, leaving 9 bases unmatched. This CDR3 contains 16 residues. The germline V gene has CDR1 SGHTA and CDR2 FQGNSA. The CDR3: CASSLQTGDPSYEQYF. CDR3 nucleotide sequence: TGTGCCAGCAGCCTCCAGACAGGGGATCCCTCCTACGAGCAGTACTTC.

This clonotype showed up many times. J is TRBJ1-2 and V is TRBV12-3 or TRBV12-4, with D possibly TRBD1 on 6 matching bases. The CDR3 length is 12 residues. V lost 3 bases and J 7 bases, leaving 9 bases between the germline ends. The CDR3 reads CASSFTGRGYTF. CDR3 coding DNA: TGTGCCAGCAGTTTCACAGGGCGTGGCTACACCTTC.

In this sample, this clonotype turned up once. The CDR3 bases are TGTGCCAGCAGCTTTAGCGGGCCACGGGGATACGAGCAGTACTTC. Translation gives CASSFSGPRGYEQYF. V and J are TRBV7-9 and TRBJ2-7, with 7 bases fitting TRBD2. CDR3 length: 15 residues. Trimming at V came to 3 bases and at J to 4 bases, leaving 9 bases not matched to a gene. CDR1 is SEHNR and CDR2 is FQNEAQ in the germline V gene (reference sequence).

The rearrangement joins TRBV19 to TRBJ2-2; D is undetermined. The CDR3 loop spans 13 amino acids. Germline CDR1 and CDR2: LNHDA and SQIVND (reference sequence). Trimming took off 2 bases at V and 5 bases at J, with 6 bases between the two ends. CDR3 protein: CASSILKTGELFF. The CDR3 nucleotides read TGTGCCAGTAGTATATTAAAGACCGGGGAGCTGTTTTTT.

The rearrangement joins TRBV27 to TRBJ1-6; 8 positions match TRBD1. CDR3 size: 15 residues. CDR1 and CDR2 (germline): MNHEY, SMNVEV (reference sequence). V shed 4 bases and J 8 bases; nucleotides not matched to a gene: 7. The CDR3 DNA follows: TGTGCCAGCAGTTCGCTACAGGGGGTAGATTCACCCCTCCACTTT. Residues: CASSSLQGVDSPLHF.

In its sample, this clonotype was seen many times. The chain is built from TRBV5-1 and TRBJ1-1; TRBD1 might be the D (5 bases). With 4 bases removed from V and 7 bases from J, the gap between germline ends came to 11 bases. CDR3 length: 12 residues. Germline V gene data show CDR1 as SGHRS and CDR2 as YFSETQ. The DNA for the CDR3 is TGCGCCAGCAGCCCGGGGGGGGGTGAAGCTTTCTTT. It is translated as CASSPGGGEAFF.

This rearrangement joins TRBV29-1 to TRBJ1-1; tentatively, D is TRBD1 (5 bases). There are 14 residues in the CDR3. Germline CDR1 is SQVTM and CDR2 is ANQGSEA. Deletions cut 7 bases from V and 2 bases from J, with 17 bases between. The CDR3 reads CSAPPGGRNTEAFF. DNA for the CDR3: TGCAGCGCGCCCCCCGGGGGGAGAAACACTGAAGCTTTCTTT.

The chain is built from TRBV29-1 and TRBJ2-3; 7 nucleotides line up with TRBD2. This CDR3 region has 10 residues. Looked up from germline, CDR1 is SQVTM and CDR2 is ANQGSEA. The trim removed 4 bases at V and 12 bases at J, leaving 4 bases unmatched. The CDR3 coding sequence is TGCAGCGTTGTTACTAGCGCCCAGTATTTT. Translation: CSVVTSAQYF.

On this clonotype: A read error may account for a junction end that differs from germline. J is TRBJ2-7 and V is TRBV6-5; TRBD1 matches 11 bases. The CDR3 extends over 15 amino acids. Germline-derived CDR1 and CDR2 are MNHEY and SVGAGI. DNA for the CDR3: TGTACCAGCAGTTACCAAGGGACAGGGGGATACGAGCAGTACTTC. Amino acids: CTSSYQGTGGYEQYF.

The CDR3 DNA is TGTGCCAGCAGTTTGCACCATTCCTACGAGCAGTACTTC. This codes for CASSLHHSYEQYF. The genes are TRBV6-2 or TRBV6-3 and TRBJ2-7; D not certain. Looked up from germline, CDR1 is MNHEY and CDR2 is SVGEGT. This CDR3 spans 13 amino acids. V gave up 4 bases and J gave up 1 base, with 8 bases separating them.

This clonotype was counted only a few times. The chain couples TRBV3-1 to TRBJ2-1; D possibly matches TRBD1 or TRBD2 (6 bases each). The CDR3 extends over 17 amino acids. Germline loops: CDR1 LGHDT, CDR2 YNNKEL (reference sequence). Trimming removed 0 bases at V and 6 bases at J, with 18 bases between. The CDR3 DNA reads as TGTGCCAGCAGCCAAGATCGGCTAGTCGAGGGGGGCAATGAGCAGTTCTTC. Translation gives CASSQDRLVEGGNEQFF.

V gene TRBV10-3 combines with J gene TRBJ2-7, with D uncertain. This CDR3 is 11 amino acids long. Trimming stripped 3 bases from V and 6 bases from J, with 6 bases between. The germline V gene encodes CDR1 ENHRY and CDR2 SYGVKD. This chain's CDR3 is CAISDTGEQYF. The CDR3 DNA follows: TGTGCCATCAGTGACACTGGCGAGCAGTACTTC.

There are a few counts of this clonotype. The genes are TRBV5-1 and TRBJ2-3; no clear D. Germline loops: CDR1 SGHRS, CDR2 YFSETQ. V lost 0 bases and J lost 1, with 9 bases in between. The CDR3 extends over 15 amino acids. Written as DNA, the CDR3 is TGCGCCAGCAGCTTGGTTCCAGGCGGCACAGATACGCAGTATTTT. Amino acid sequence: CASSLVPGGTDTQYF.

A few counts support this clonotype. The chain has TRBV7-9 and TRBJ2-1, with 9 bases that match TRBD2. The CDR3 is 17 amino acids. The germline CDR1 and CDR2 sequences are SEHNR and FQNEAQ (reference sequence). With 5 bases clipped from V and 3 bases from J, the junction kept 11 bases outside the gene matches. DNA of the CDR3: TGTGCCAGCAGCCCACCCCCCGGACTAGCGAACTACAATGAGCAGTTCTTC. Its translation: CASSPPPGLANYNEQFF.

This clonotype was detected many times. The V gene is TRBV5-1, the J gene TRBJ2-2; D uncertain. Germline loops: CDR1 SGHRS, CDR2 YFSETQ. The CDR3 sequence is 16 residues long. The germline V and J ends were trimmed by 2 bases and 6 bases, with 17 bases remaining between them. The CDR3 sequence is CASSLSTAPGSGELFF. DNA for the CDR3: TGCGCCAGCAGCTTAAGCACCGCGCCGGGCTCCGGGGAGCTGTTTTTT.

The chain employs TRBV6-5 and TRBJ1-2; TRBD1 is a possible D gene (5 bases). The length of the CDR3 is 14 residues. Between the trimmed V and J ends, which lost 5 bases and 0 bases, there was a span of 10 bases. Germline values: CDR1 MNHEY, CDR2 SVGAGI. The DNA of the CDR3 is TGTGCCAGCAGTCGGGACGGAGCTAACTATGGCTACACCTTC. Residues: CASSRDGANYGYTF.

This clonotype was seen more than once but under ten times. CDR3 amino acids: CASSHPDREPYGYTF. The CDR3 DNA follows: TGCGCCAGCAGCCATCCGGACAGGGAACCATATGGCTACACCTTC. The chain links TRBV4-1 to TRBJ1-2; 8 nucleotides line up with TRBD1. The CDR3 loop spans 15 amino acids. Unmatched junction bases numbered 8, after V lost 3 bases and J lost 5 bases. Germline V CDR1 and CDR2: MGHRA, YSYEKL.

The chain joins TRBV7-2 to TRBJ2-7, with a weak D call TRBD1 (5 bases). This CDR3 contains 14 residues. The V gene's germline CDR1 is SGHTA and CDR2 FQGNSA. V lost 5 bases, J lost 2 bases, and 13 bases lay in between. CDR3 sequence reads: CASSVGGATYEQYF. The CDR3 DNA is TGTGCCAGCAGCGTGGGTGGGGCTACCTACGAGCAGTACTTC. The full variable domain, rest sourced from reference TRBV7-2 and TRBJ2-7, is GAGVSQSPSNKVTEKGKDVELRCDPISGHTALYWYRQSLGQGLEFLIYFQGNSAPDKSGLPSDRFSAERTGGSVSTLTIQRTQQEDSAVYLCASSVGGATYEQYFGPGTRLTVT.

V gene TRBV5-1 combines with J gene TRBJ2-6; TRBD2 matches 11 bases. The CDR3 consists of 18 residues. Germline V CDR1 and CDR2: SGHRS, YFSETQ. The V segment lost 4 bases and the J segment 0 bases; nucleotides outside the gene matches: 6. This CDR3 reads CASSAFSGGASGANVLTF. The CDR3, as DNA: TGCGCCAGCAGCGCATTTAGCGGGGGGGCCTCTGGGGCCAACGTCCTGACTTTC.

V is TRBV4-1 and J is TRBJ2-1, with a possible D match to TRBD2 (7 bases). CDR1 is MGHRA, CDR2 YSYEKL, per germline. Trimming stripped 3 bases from V and 7 bases from J, with 19 bases between. The CDR3 runs 16 residues. The CDR3 sequence: CASSQRTGGLGNEQFF. CDR3 bases: TGCGCCAGCAGCCAGCGAACGGGGGGCTTGGGAAATGAGCAGTTCTTC.